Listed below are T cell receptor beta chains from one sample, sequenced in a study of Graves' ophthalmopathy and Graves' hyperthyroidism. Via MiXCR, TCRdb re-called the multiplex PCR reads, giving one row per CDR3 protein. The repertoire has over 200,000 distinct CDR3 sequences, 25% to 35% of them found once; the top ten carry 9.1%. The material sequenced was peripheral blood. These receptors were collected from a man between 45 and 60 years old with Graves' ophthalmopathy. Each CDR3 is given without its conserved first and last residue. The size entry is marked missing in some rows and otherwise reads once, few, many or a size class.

cdr3_aa: ASSLDGSEYEQY
v_call: TRBV7-2
clone_size: many
cdr3_length: 12

cdr3_aa: ASSIGGGRGGTEAF
v_call: TRBV19
clone_size: many
cdr3_length: 14

cdr3_aa: ASSHADEQY
v_call: TRBV14
clone_size: many
cdr3_length: 9

cdr3_aa: SVRQGANTEAF
v_call: TRBV29-1
clone_size: many
cdr3_length: 11

cdr3_aa: ASSRGQTGYTEAF
v_call: TRBV7-2
clone_size: many
cdr3_length: 13

cdr3_aa: ASSLFPSSGSGYT
v_call: TRBV7-2
clone_size: many
cdr3_length: 13

cdr3_aa: ASSITTGLGTEAF
v_call: TRBV11-3
clone_size: -
cdr3_length: 13

cdr3_aa: ASSLVSYGELF
v_call: TRBV28
clone_size: many
cdr3_length: 11

cdr3_aa: ASSFTAGHQVETQY
v_call: TRBV13
clone_size: many
cdr3_length: 14

cdr3_aa: ASVRTGTGGYEQY
v_call: TRBV6-5
clone_size: -
cdr3_length: 13

cdr3_aa: AWSLMTGLNTEAF
v_call: TRBV30
clone_size: many
cdr3_length: 13

cdr3_aa: ASSQVRETQY
v_call: TRBV3-1
clone_size: many
cdr3_length: 10

cdr3_aa: ASSSLTSGSWSEQY
v_call: TRBV27
clone_size: many
cdr3_length: 14

cdr3_aa: ASSLDPSMNTEAF
v_call: TRBV11-2
clone_size: many
cdr3_length: 13

cdr3_aa: ASSLWGTGGSGNQPQH
v_call: TRBV28
clone_size: -
cdr3_length: 16

cdr3_aa: ASKAEGKNTEAF
v_call: TRBV12-3/TRBV12-4
clone_size: -
cdr3_length: 12

cdr3_aa: ASSPTVRNSGLAQY
v_call: TRBV7-2
clone_size: -
cdr3_length: 14

cdr3_aa: ASSIGQENTEAF
v_call: TRBV7-8
clone_size: many
cdr3_length: 12

cdr3_aa: SAPRDRVTYEQY
v_call: TRBV20-1
clone_size: many
cdr3_length: 12

cdr3_aa: SARPQLNTEAF
v_call: TRBV20-1
clone_size: -
cdr3_length: 11

cdr3_aa: ASSPRTGGIGETQY
v_call: TRBV7-8
clone_size: -
cdr3_length: 14

cdr3_aa: ASSLETGWETQY
v_call: TRBV5-1
clone_size: -
cdr3_length: 12

cdr3_aa: ASSPSGRTRGRTYEQY
v_call: TRBV7-2
clone_size: many
cdr3_length: 16

cdr3_aa: ASSQDLRLEAF
v_call: TRBV3-1
clone_size: many
cdr3_length: 11

cdr3_aa: ASSYRTSYEQY
v_call: TRBV7-2
clone_size: once
cdr3_length: 11

cdr3_aa: ASSLAGGKVKADTNTGELF
v_call: TRBV5-1
clone_size: many
cdr3_length: 19

cdr3_aa: AWSASLEQY
v_call: TRBV30
clone_size: many
cdr3_length: 9

cdr3_aa: ASSSRRGNNVLT
v_call: TRBV7-2
clone_size: many
cdr3_length: 12

cdr3_aa: ASKQGTSHTGELF
v_call: TRBV6-5
clone_size: many
cdr3_length: 13

cdr3_aa: ASKTPQGHNSPLH
v_call: TRBV2
clone_size: few
cdr3_length: 13

cdr3_aa: AYAKADYTGELF
v_call: TRBV30
clone_size: many
cdr3_length: 12

cdr3_aa: ASSPAFGAGGPVNTGELF
v_call: TRBV6-4
clone_size: many
cdr3_length: 18

cdr3_aa: SARDAGYEQY
v_call: TRBV20-1
clone_size: many
cdr3_length: 10

cdr3_aa: ASSSADRFETQY
v_call: TRBV11-2
clone_size: many
cdr3_length: 12

cdr3_aa: ASSLRVAYGYT
v_call: TRBV6-2/TRBV6-3
clone_size: -
cdr3_length: 11

cdr3_aa: ASREYEETQY
v_call: TRBV7-8
clone_size: -
cdr3_length: 10

cdr3_aa: ASSLSGNGYT
v_call: TRBV6-2/TRBV6-3
clone_size: many
cdr3_length: 10

cdr3_aa: ASSPRFGGAYEQY
v_call: TRBV28
clone_size: many
cdr3_length: 13

cdr3_aa: ASSFGTGSAGYT
v_call: TRBV7-2
clone_size: many
cdr3_length: 12

cdr3_aa: ASRLGQNIYEQY
v_call: TRBV6-2/TRBV6-3
clone_size: -
cdr3_length: 12

cdr3_aa: ASSVTSANTEAF
v_call: TRBV9
clone_size: many
cdr3_length: 12

cdr3_aa: ASSTRRDPTGELF
v_call: TRBV28
clone_size: many
cdr3_length: 13

cdr3_aa: ASTEHPNTGELF
v_call: TRBV2
clone_size: many
cdr3_length: 12

cdr3_aa: ASSLGGTVEAF
v_call: TRBV7-9
clone_size: many
cdr3_length: 11

cdr3_aa: ASSNYGARRKEQY
v_call: TRBV6-2/TRBV6-3
clone_size: many
cdr3_length: 13